This T cell receptor beta chain was sequenced for a study of blood T cell repertoires in COVID-19. Whole-study context: Samples representing acute and convalescent COVID-19 were sourced from the United States, Italy and Spain. PBMCs, B-cell-depleted T cells, or T cells provided the cDNA or gDNA that made up the material.

The CDR3 spans 15 residues. Germline V gene sequence: CDR1 SGHRS, CDR2 YFSETQ. V lost 0 bases and J lost 2; bases outside the gene matches: 5. Produced via immunoSEQ multiplex PCR; TCRdb's table is partial and in-frame only. The sample lists approximately 140,000 clones, more than 75% occurring once. This TCR was recovered from a man aged 65 to 85 with acute or convalescent COVID-19. V and J are TRBV5-1 and TRBJ2-7, with 7 bases identical to TRBD1. Sample: peripheral blood. This CDR3 is CASSLVGGPAYEQYF. CDR3 coding DNA: TGCGCCAGCAGCTTGGTAGGGGGCCCCGCCTACGAGCAGTACTTC. The whole variable domain, filled in from reference TRBV5-1 and TRBJ2-7, reads KAGVTQTPRYLIKTRGQQVTLSCSPISGHRSVSWYQQTPGQGLQFLFEYFSETQRNKGNFPGRFSGRQFSNSRSEMNVSTLELGDSALYLCASSLVGGPAYEQYFGPGTRLTVT.